Many counts were recorded for the clone carrying this T cell receptor beta chain. The antigen is not known. The sequence runs out 3 residues before the end of the CDR3; the remainder is reconstructed from the germline J gene. Germline-derived CDR1 and CDR2 are SNHLY and FYNNEI. V gave up 6 bases and J gave up 0 bases, with 6 bases separating them. The CDR3 sequence is 13 residues long. This sample stems from a study of T cell clonality in common variable immunodeficiency. General observations from the study: Reportedly, TCR beta sequences from common variable immunodeficiency showed fewer deletions and N-nucleotide insertions.

Most patients and controls had Caucasian heritage. Profiled with immunoSEQ multiplex PCR; TCRdb holds only in-frame clones, not every one. The repertoire consists of around 34,000 clones, none detected only once. This chain joins TRBV2 and TRBJ2-1; D gene uncertain. This clonotype was obtained from a person between 18 and 70 years old in good health. The sequenced sample consisted of peripheral blood mononuclear cells. This CDR3 reads CASRPGSYNEQFF. CDR3 DNA, as far as it was read: TGTGCCAGCAGGCCCGGCTCCTACAATGAG.